This TCR beta chain was found in a study of T cells in Graves' hyperthyroidism and ophthalmopathy. At the level of the study: The initial diagnosis was the point when peripheral blood was collected, ahead of any treatment. Study outcomes and limitations: From stable hyperthyroidism, ophthalmopathy was separated by a 13 V-J model.

In patients aged 18 to 65, hyperthyroidism was newly diagnosed, with duration under 2 months. Germline values: CDR1 MNHEY, CDR2 SMNVEV (reference sequence). There are 14 residues in the CDR3. Regions amplified from RNA transcripts were the TCR beta CDR3 regions. HTBI primers drove first-round RT-PCR of the TCR CDR3. TCRdb reprocessed the multiplex PCR reads via MiXCR and lists one record per CDR3 protein. The repertoire consists of approximately 710,000 distinct CDR3 sequences, with 15% to 20% occurring once and the leading ten covering 15% to 17%. Details on this clonotype: Its antigen is unidentified. At one end, the junction sequence differs from germline, possibly due to a read error.

The receptor's source is a man aged 45-60 years with Graves' hyperthyroidism. The genes are TRBV27 and TRBJ2-2; 10 nucleotides align to TRBD1. The end of the DNA is better explained by TRBJ1-1, so the J call may be wrong. Sequencing was carried out using blood. The CDR3, as DNA: TGTGCCAGCAGTCCGGGACAGGGGAACACTGGAGCTTTCTTT. Protein sequence: CASSPGQGNTGAFF.